One sample yielded the 8 T cell receptor beta chains listed below, sequenced in a study of blood T cell repertoires in COVID-19. Repertoires were generated with immunoSEQ multiplex PCR, while TCRdb's copy carries only in-frame clones and drops some. The repertoire holds 99,000 or so clones, with 85% as singletons. Material: peripheral blood. The receptor source for this set is a man in his fifties with acute or convalescent COVID-19.

The chain links TRBV18 to TRBJ2-1; 10 nucleotides line up with TRBD2. After removal of 3 bases from V and 5 bases from J, the junction contained 7 bases not matched to a gene. The V gene's germline CDR1 is KGHSH and CDR2 LQKENI. This CDR3 spans 16 amino acids. CDR3 region: CASSPFSGGGHNEQFF. In nucleotides, the CDR3 is TGTGCCAGCTCACCGTTCAGCGGGGGGGGGCACAATGAGCAGTTCTTC.

The chain recombines TRBV21-1 with TRBJ2-2; no check of the table's D call, TRBD1, against the DNA was made. TRBV21-1 is assigned pseudogene status. This CDR3 region has 15 residues. CDR3 nucleotides: TGTGCCAGCAGCAAGGACAGGGGCGGCACCGGGGAGCTGTTTTTT. Protein product: CASSKDRGGTGELFF.

This chain connects TRBV28 to TRBJ1-1; D remains ambiguous. Trimming shortened V by 3 bases and J by 12 bases, and 17 bases separated the two germline ends. Germline CDR1 is MDHEN and CDR2 is SYDVKM. The CDR3 covers 13 residues. The CDR3 sequence is CASSLQRAAKSFF. In DNA form, the CDR3 reads TGTGCCAGCAGTTTGCAGAGGGCGGCTAAATCTTTCTTT. The whole variable domain, filled in from reference TRBV28 and TRBJ1-1, reads DVKVTQSSRYLVKRTGEKVFLECVQDMDHENMFWYRQDPGLGLRLIYFSYDVKMKEKGDIPEGYSVSREKKERFSLILESASTNQTSMYLCASSLQRAAKSFFGQGTRLTVV.

In this sample, this clone turned up a few times. The chain couples TRBV5-3 to TRBJ2-2; 8 nucleotides agree with TRBD2. TRBV5-3 is labeled an ORF, and its function is uncertain. The trim removed 4 bases at V and 1 base at J, leaving 6 bases unmatched. The CDR3 runs 16 residues. DNA of the CDR3: TGTGCCAGAAGCCCAAGGACTAGCAGGAACACCGGGGAGCTGTTTTTT. Residues: CARSPRTSRNTGELFF.

The chain uses TRBV5-1 and TRBJ1-6; TRBD1 agrees at 9 bases. CDR1 and CDR2 (germline): SGHRS, YFSETQ. Germline trimming cut 4 bases from V and 7 bases from J; bases unmatched to any gene: 6. The CDR3 spans 15 residues. This CDR3 reads CASSTAGTGNSPLHF. CDR3 DNA: TGCGCCAGCAGCACGGCCGGGACAGGGAATTCACCCCTCCACTTT. The complete variable domain, with remaining parts taken from reference TRBV5-1 and TRBJ1-6, reads KAGVTQTPRYLIKTRGQQVTLSCSPISGHRSVSWYQQTPGQGLQFLFEYFSETQRNKGNFPGRFSGRQFSNSRSEMNVSTLELGDSALYLCASSTAGTGNSPLHFGNGTRLTVT.

The chain combines TRBV24-1 with TRBJ2-6; TRBD1 aligns across 9 bases. V gave up 2 bases and J gave up 0 bases; unmatched junction bases: 4. CDR1 and CDR2 (germline): KGHDR, SFDVKD. This CDR3 spans 18 amino acids. The chain's CDR3 is CATSDSGTGSSGANVLTF. The CDR3 DNA is TGTGCCACCAGTGATTCCGGGACAGGGAGCTCTGGGGCCAACGTCCTGACTTTC.

This clone was recorded once. The rearrangement links TRBV5-6 to TRBJ1-2; 7 bases are shared with TRBD1. Germline V gives CDR1 SGHDT, CDR2 YYEEEE. The CDR3 is 15 residues long. J was trimmed by 1 base and V by 2 bases; bases with no gene match: 5. The CDR3 DNA follows: TGTGCCAGCAGCTTTTACGGACAGGATAACTATGGCTACACCTTC. Translated, it gives CASSFYGQDNYGYTF.

Here the CDR3 DNA reads TGTGCCAGCAGCGTAGCGTCCGGACATCCTTTCTATGGCTACACCTTC. Translating gives CASSVASGHPFYGYTF. The genes are TRBV9 and TRBJ1-2, with TRBD1 as a possible D gene (5 bases). The CDR3 has 16 residues. Trimming stripped 0 bases from V and 4 bases from J, with 16 bases between. The germline V gene encodes CDR1 SGDLS and CDR2 YYNGEE.